These 22 T cell receptor beta chains were all obtained from the same sample, sequenced in a study of type 1 regulatory T cells. These receptors have no identified antigens. One entry per CDR3 protein, called by TCRdb with MiXCR from the reads. The table lists about 65,000 distinct CDR3 sequences, just under 50% of them singletons, with roughly 2.2% in the top ten. The sample comprised cultured non-Tr1 T cells, either the whole culture or a sorted T cell fraction (not recorded which). These TCRs come from a human donor in good health.

This clonotype was counted a single time. V is TRBV20-1 and J is TRBJ2-7, with 12 bases matching TRBD2. From germline, CDR1 is DFQATT and CDR2 SNEGSKA (reference sequence). The CDR3 consists of 15 residues. V lost 3 bases to trimming and J lost 6 bases; unmatched junction nucleotides: 9. The CDR3 region is CSARWLAGGLPEQYF. The CDR3 DNA reads TGCAGTGCTAGGTGGCTAGCGGGGGGGCTGCCCGAGCAGTACTTC.

The table lists this clonotype with a few counts. The chain employs TRBV20-1 and TRBJ1-1; no clear D gene. Trimming left V 6 bases short and J 1 base short, with 9 bases between. Germline lookup yields CDR1 DFQATT and CDR2 SNEGSKA (reference sequence). This CDR3 spans 12 amino acids. The chain's CDR3 is CSALSQNTEAFF. CDR3 DNA sequence: TGCAGTGCCCTGAGTCAGAACACTGAAGCTTTCTTT.

The chain employs TRBV20-1 and TRBJ1-1; possibly TRBD1 for D (6 bases). Germline-derived CDR1 and CDR2 are DFQATT and SNEGSKA (reference sequence). This CDR3 is built from 14 residues. V lost 0 bases and J 2 bases, leaving 10 bases between the germline ends. DNA of the CDR3: TGCAGTGCTAGAGACGACAGGCCTAACACTGAAGCTTTCTTT. The encoded protein is CSARDDRPNTEAFF.

This clonotype was seen a few times. The rearrangement uses TRBV7-2 and TRBJ2-5; TRBD1 matches at 9 bases. Trimming removed 4 bases from V and 4 bases from J; junction bases left unmatched: 7. Germline CDR1 and CDR2: SGHTA and FQGNSA. The length of the CDR3 is 15 residues. CDR3 coding DNA: TGTGCCAGCAGCTCATGGACAGGGGAAGGAGAGACCCAGTACTTC. Translated: CASSSWTGEGETQYF.

The V and J genes are TRBV12-3 or TRBV12-4 and TRBJ1-6, with a tentative D call TRBD1 (6 bases). The CDR3 consists of 14 residues. Trimming left V 4 bases short and J 6 bases short, with 10 bases between. The CDR3 is CASSYTGINSPLHF. The CDR3 DNA reads as TGTGCCAGCAGTTATACAGGGATTAATTCACCCCTCCACTTT.

The CDR3 region has the DNA TGTGCCAGCAGCAGATCTAGCGTCGGACTGTACAATGAGCAGTTCTTC. Its protein is CASSRSSVGLYNEQFF. The chain recombines TRBV7-6 with TRBJ2-1; D is possibly TRBD2 (6 bases). Germline CDR1 is SGHVS and CDR2 is FNYEAQ. V lost 5 bases and J lost 4, with 18 bases in between. The CDR3 runs to 16 residues.

The chain uses TRBV28 and TRBJ1-1; D gene unclear. Germline V lookup: CDR1 MDHEN, CDR2 SYDVKM. The CDR3 covers 12 residues. Deletions cut 5 bases from V and 12 bases from J, with 16 bases between. The CDR3 loop reads CASSGSRLKPFF. The CDR3 bases are TGTGCCAGCAGTGGCTCCCGGTTAAAACCTTTCTTT.

The rearrangement links TRBV30 to TRBJ1-1; D might be TRBD1 (5 bases). Germline CDR1 and CDR2: GTSNPN and SVGIG (reference sequence). Trimming took 0 bases from V and 4 from J, leaving 12 bases between them. The CDR3 has 14 amino acids. The CDR3 is CAWSVQFGTTEAFF. Here the CDR3 DNA reads TGTGCCTGGAGTGTACAGTTTGGGACCACTGAAGCTTTCTTT.

The gene calls are TRBV20-1 and TRBJ1-6; D unclear. Germline values: CDR1 DFQATT, CDR2 SNEGSKA (reference sequence). The CDR3 has 14 amino acids. Deletions cut 0 bases from V and 1 base from J, with 4 bases between. In DNA, the CDR3 is TGCAGTGCTAGAGAAGGGTCCTATAATTCACCCCTCCACTTT. This translates into CSAREGSYNSPLHF.

The chain couples TRBV19 to TRBJ2-2; 13 bases match TRBD2. The CDR3 has 19 amino acids. Germline assignment: CDR1 LNHDA and CDR2 SQIVND (reference sequence). The V and J ends lost 2 bases and 0 bases, in that order; junction bases with no gene match: 6. The CDR3 nucleotides are TGTGCCAGTAGTATACGACTAGCGGGGGGAGACGCGAACACCGGGGAGCTGTTTTTT. Translated: CASSIRLAGGDANTGELFF.

This chain uses TRBV20-1 with TRBJ2-1; 10 bases line up with TRBD2. V lost 2 bases to trimming and J lost 6 bases; unmatched junction nucleotides: 10. The CDR3 loop spans 16 amino acids. Germline V gene data show CDR1 as DFQATT and CDR2 as SNEGSKA (reference sequence). Written as DNA, the CDR3 is TGCAGTGCTAGAATAGCGGGGGGTTCCCTCGGCAATGAGCAGTTCTTC. Protein: CSARIAGGSLGNEQFF.

The J gene is TRBJ2-7, the V gene TRBV4-1; a weak D match, TRBD2 (5 bases). The germline V gene has CDR1 MGHRA and CDR2 YSYEKL. CDR3 length equals 12 residues. Trimming pared 4 bases from V and 5 bases from J, leaving 9 bases between. CDR3 region: CASSLGGDEQYF. The CDR3 DNA reads TGCGCCAGCAGCCTTGGAGGTGACGAGCAGTACTTC.

V gene TRBV5-6 combines with J gene TRBJ1-2; unclear D gene. This CDR3 comprises 13 residues. The V and J ends lost 2 bases and 2 bases respectively, with 7 bases between them. Germline V gene data show CDR1 as SGHDT and CDR2 as YYEEEE. The CDR3 loop is CASSFISNYGYTF. The CDR3 nucleotides are TGTGCCAGCAGCTTTATATCCAACTATGGCTACACCTTC. Full variable domain (outside the CDR3, taken from reference TRBV5-6 and TRBJ1-2): DAGVTQSPTHLIKTRGQQVTLRCSPKSGHDTVSWYQQALGQGPQFIFQYYEEEERQRGNFPDRFSGHQFPNYSSELNVNALLLGDSALYLCASSFISNYGYTFGSGTRLTVV.

This chain uses TRBV7-9 with TRBJ1-2; possible D gene TRBD1, 6 bases. Germline-derived CDR1 and CDR2 are SEHNR and FQNEAQ (reference sequence). Trimming pared 10 bases from V and 3 bases from J, leaving 18 bases between. The CDR3 runs 14 residues. The CDR3 coding sequence is TGTGCCACCCGTCCCGGGGGCGAATACTATGGCTACACCTTC. Its protein product is CATRPGGEYYGYTF.

This clonotype has only one observation. The rearrangement links TRBV10-3 to TRBJ1-5; D possibly corresponds to TRBD1 (6 bases). V was trimmed by 10 bases and J by 0 bases, leaving 10 bases between them. This CDR3 is built from 13 residues. Germline V lookup: CDR1 ENHRY, CDR2 SYGVKD. This CDR3 is CASHRDSNQPQHF. In nucleotides, the CDR3 is TGTGCCAGCCACAGGGATAGCAATCAGCCCCAGCATTTT.

The V call is TRBV12-3 or TRBV12-4, the J call TRBJ2-7; weak D call: TRBD2 (5 bases). This CDR3 contains 13 residues. V shed 6 bases and J shed 7 bases, with 16 bases lying between them. Here the CDR3 DNA reads TGTGCCAGCAGCTACGGATTGTCGGGAGAGCAGTACTTC. It yields the protein CASSYGLSGEQYF.

This rearrangement joins TRBV20-1 to TRBJ1-2; D might be TRBD1 (5 bases). Germline CDR1 reads DFQATT; CDR2 reads SNEGSKA (reference sequence). The CDR3 contains 13 residues. V lost 3 bases and J lost 0, with 8 bases in between. The CDR3 DNA is TGCAGTGCTAGCCGACAGACTAACTATGGCTACACCTTC. Encoded protein: CSASRQTNYGYTF.

This clonotype was seen more than once but under ten times. The chain joins TRBV30 to TRBJ1-5; TRBD1 matches at 7 bases. The CDR3 runs 11 residues. From germline, CDR1 is GTSNPN and CDR2 SVGIG (reference sequence). Trimming took 2 bases from V and 15 from J; bases not matched to a gene: 7. The DNA for the CDR3 is TGTGCCTGGAGTAGACAGGGTCCTCTGCATTTT. This sequence encodes CAWSRQGPLHF.

This chain connects TRBV7-2 to TRBJ2-1, with TRBD1 identical over 8 bases. CDR3 length equals 15 residues. V lost 7 bases to trimming and J lost 3 bases; unmatched junction nucleotides: 8. Germline V gene sequence: CDR1 SGHTA, CDR2 FQGNSA. CDR3 amino acids: CASTLTGESYNEQFF. In nucleotides, the CDR3 is TGTGCCAGCACCCTGACAGGGGAAAGCTACAATGAGCAGTTCTTC.

This sequence joins TRBV7-9 and TRBJ2-1, with 9 bases that match TRBD2. In germline, CDR1 is SEHNR, CDR2 FQNEAQ (reference sequence). The CDR3 runs 14 residues. V lost 1 base to trimming and J lost 9 bases; unmatched junction nucleotides: 4. CDR3 sequence reads: CASSLGLAGSEQFF. The CDR3 coding sequence is TGTGCCAGCAGCTTAGGGCTAGCGGGGAGTGAGCAGTTCTTC. The full variable domain, rest sourced from reference TRBV7-9 and TRBJ2-1, is DTGVSQNPRHKITKRGQNVTFRCDPISEHNRLYWYRQTLGQGPEFLTYFQNEAQLEKSRLLSDRFSAERPKGSFSTLEIQRTEQGDSAMYLCASSLGLAGSEQFFGPGTRLTVL.

The chain joins TRBV7-2 to TRBJ2-7; 10 nucleotides line up with TRBD1. In germline, CDR1 is SGHTA, CDR2 FQGNSA. This CDR3 has 15 amino acids. Trimming took 4 bases from V and 0 from J; bases not matched to a gene: 3. This CDR3 is CASSWDRGISYEQYF. Written as DNA, the CDR3 is TGTGCCAGCAGCTGGGACAGGGGCATCTCCTACGAGCAGTACTTC.

V and J are TRBV24-1 and TRBJ2-5; possible D gene TRBD1, 6 bases. V shed 0 bases and J shed 4 bases, with 14 bases lying between them. The CDR3 length is 16 residues. Germline V gene lookup returns CDR1 KGHDR and CDR2 SFDVKD. The CDR3 DNA reads TGTGCCACCAGTGATTTGACTAACACAGGGACAGAGACCCAGTACTTC. This gives the protein CATSDLTNTGTETQYF.